The clone carrying this T cell receptor (beta chain) has more than one count but fewer than ten. No antigen is known for it. This specimen belongs to a study of T-cell memory formation after mild COVID-19. Study information: TCR clusters were mostly donor specific. Study outcomes and limitations: Cross-reactive memory seemingly joined, as some responding clones were found in pre-infection memory. Mainly in CM and EM were contracting CD4+ clones; CD8+ were in EMRA.

The CDR3 extends over 15 amino acids. The germline V gene encodes CDR1 MNHEY and CDR2 SVGAGI. Trimming at V came to 6 bases and at J to 5 bases, leaving 12 bases not matched to a gene. A single record per CDR3 protein comes from TCRdb applying MiXCR to the 5' RACE reads. The sample lists 120,000 to 150,000 distinct CDR3 sequences; about 6.1% were seen once. This receptor was identified in an adult woman who had mild COVID-19 (a few samples of this study predate the infection). Cell type and time point are not known. The chain carries TRBV6-5 and TRBJ1-1, with TRBD1 matching over 7 bases. Sequences were obtained from PBMCs or a T cell subset sorted from them (not recorded which). CDR3 coding DNA: TGTGCCAGCAGGGCCCAGGGGGGGAGCGTGACTGAAGCTTTCTTT. It translates to CASRAQGGSVTEAFF.